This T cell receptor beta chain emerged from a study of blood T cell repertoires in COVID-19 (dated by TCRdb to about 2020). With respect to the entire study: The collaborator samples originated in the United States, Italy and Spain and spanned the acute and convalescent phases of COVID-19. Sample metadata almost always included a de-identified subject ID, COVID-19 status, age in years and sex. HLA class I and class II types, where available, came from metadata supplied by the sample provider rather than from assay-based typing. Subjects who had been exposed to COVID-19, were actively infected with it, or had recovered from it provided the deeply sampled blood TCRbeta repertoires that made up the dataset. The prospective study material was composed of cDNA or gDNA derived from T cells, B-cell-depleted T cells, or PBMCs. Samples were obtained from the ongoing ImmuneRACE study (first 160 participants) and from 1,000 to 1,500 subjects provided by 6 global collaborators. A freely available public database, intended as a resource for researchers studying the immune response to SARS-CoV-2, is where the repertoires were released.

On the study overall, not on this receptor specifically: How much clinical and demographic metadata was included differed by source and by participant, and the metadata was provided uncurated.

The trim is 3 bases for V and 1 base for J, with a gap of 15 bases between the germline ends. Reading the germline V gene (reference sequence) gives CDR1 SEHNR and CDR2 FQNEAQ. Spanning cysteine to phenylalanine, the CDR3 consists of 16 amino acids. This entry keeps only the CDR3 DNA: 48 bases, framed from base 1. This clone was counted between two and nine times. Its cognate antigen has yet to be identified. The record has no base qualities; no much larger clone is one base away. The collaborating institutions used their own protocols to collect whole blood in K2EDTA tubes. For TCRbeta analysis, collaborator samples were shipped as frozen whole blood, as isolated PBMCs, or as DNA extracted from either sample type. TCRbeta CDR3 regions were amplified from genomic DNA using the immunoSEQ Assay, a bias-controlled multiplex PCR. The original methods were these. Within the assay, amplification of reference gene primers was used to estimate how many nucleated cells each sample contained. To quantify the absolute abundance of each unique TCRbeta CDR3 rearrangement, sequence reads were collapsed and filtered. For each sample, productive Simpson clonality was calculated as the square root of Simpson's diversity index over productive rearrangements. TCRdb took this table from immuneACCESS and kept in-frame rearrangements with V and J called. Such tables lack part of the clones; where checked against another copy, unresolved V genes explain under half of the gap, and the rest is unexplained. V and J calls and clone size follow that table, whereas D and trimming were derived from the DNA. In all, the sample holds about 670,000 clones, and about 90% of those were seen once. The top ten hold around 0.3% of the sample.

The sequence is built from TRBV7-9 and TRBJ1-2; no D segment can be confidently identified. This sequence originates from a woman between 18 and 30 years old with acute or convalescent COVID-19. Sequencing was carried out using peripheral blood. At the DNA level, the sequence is TGTGCCAGCAGCTTTCTTGAGAGGCCCAATAACTATGGCTACACCTTC. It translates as CASSFLERPNNYGYTF.